Below are 3 T cell receptor beta chains sequenced from a single sample in a study of blood T cell repertoires in COVID-19. The repertoire was sequenced with immunoSEQ multiplex PCR; TCRdb's copy has only in-frame clones and lacks some. The table has 150,000 or so clones, 75% to 90% seen once. Sequenced input: PBMCs or T cells enriched from blood (not recorded which). All receptors derive from a woman aged 55-69 years who had recovered from COVID-19.

The chain couples TRBV29-1 to TRBJ1-1; D is uncertain. In germline, CDR1 is SQVTM, CDR2 ANQGSEA. This CDR3 contains 12 residues. Trimming took off 5 bases at V and 4 bases at J, with 11 bases between the two ends. CDR3 DNA: TGCAGCGTTACCCGGGCGGGCACTGAAGCTTTCTTT. Translated: CSVTRAGTEAFF.

The rearrangement joins TRBV27 to TRBJ1-1; TRBD1 matches at 9 bases. V was pared by 5 bases and J by 5 bases, with 15 bases of the junction left unmatched. Germline CDR1 and CDR2: MNHEY and SMNVEV (reference sequence). The CDR3 extends over 17 amino acids. As DNA, the CDR3 is TGTGCCAGCAGTCCACCGGTCACAGGGGGCATAAGGACTGAAGCTTTCTTT. Translated: CASSPPVTGGIRTEAFF.

The CDR3 loop is CASRGQGNQPQHF. In nucleotides, the CDR3 is TGTGCCAGCAGGGGACAGGGCAATCAGCCCCAGCATTTT. The rearrangement joins TRBV6-5 to TRBJ1-5, with TRBD1 matching over 8 bases. Germline V gene sequence: CDR1 MNHEY, CDR2 SVGAGI. J lost 2 bases, V lost 6 bases, and 0 bases had no gene match. The CDR3 totals 13 residues.